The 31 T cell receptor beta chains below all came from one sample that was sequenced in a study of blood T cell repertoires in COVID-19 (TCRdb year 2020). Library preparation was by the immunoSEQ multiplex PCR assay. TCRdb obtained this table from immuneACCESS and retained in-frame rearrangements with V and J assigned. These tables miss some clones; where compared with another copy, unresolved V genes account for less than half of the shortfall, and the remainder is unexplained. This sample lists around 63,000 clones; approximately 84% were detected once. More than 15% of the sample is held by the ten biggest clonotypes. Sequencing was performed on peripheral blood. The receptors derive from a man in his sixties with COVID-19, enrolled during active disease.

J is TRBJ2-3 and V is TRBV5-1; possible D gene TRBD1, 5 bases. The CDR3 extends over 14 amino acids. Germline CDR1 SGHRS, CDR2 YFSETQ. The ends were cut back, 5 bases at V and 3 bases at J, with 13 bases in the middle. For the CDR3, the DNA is TGCGCCAGCAGAAGGGGCGTGGAAACAGATACGCAGTATTTT. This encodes CASRRGVETDTQYF.

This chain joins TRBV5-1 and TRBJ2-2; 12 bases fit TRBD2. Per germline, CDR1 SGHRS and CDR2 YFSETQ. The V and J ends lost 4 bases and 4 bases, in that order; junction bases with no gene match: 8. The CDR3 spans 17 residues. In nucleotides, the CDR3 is TGCGCCAGCAGCCCGCTAGCGGGAGGGCCGAGCACCGGGGAGCTGTTTTTT. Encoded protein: CASSPLAGGPSTGELFF.

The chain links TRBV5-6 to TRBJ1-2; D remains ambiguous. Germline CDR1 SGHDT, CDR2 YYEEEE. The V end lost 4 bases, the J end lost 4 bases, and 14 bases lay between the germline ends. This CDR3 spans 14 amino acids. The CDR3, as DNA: TGTGCCAGCAGCCCCTTAAACGGGGTCTATGGCTACACCTTC. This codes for CASSPLNGVYGYTF.

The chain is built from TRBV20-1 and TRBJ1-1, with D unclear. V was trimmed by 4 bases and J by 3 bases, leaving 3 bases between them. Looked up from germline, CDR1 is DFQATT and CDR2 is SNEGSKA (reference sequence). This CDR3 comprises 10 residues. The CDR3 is CSATDTEAFF. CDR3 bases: TGCAGTGCTACCGACACTGAAGCTTTCTTT.

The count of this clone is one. CDR3 protein: CAWSRGTGTGTMNTGELFF. CDR3 DNA: TGTGCCTGGAGTCGCGGAACGGGGACCGGGACAATGAACACCGGGGAGCTGTTTTTT. The V gene is TRBV30, the J gene TRBJ2-2, with D perhaps TRBD1 (6 bases). Looked up from germline, CDR1 is GTSNPN and CDR2 is SVGIG (reference sequence). With 2 bases removed from V and 1 base from J, the gap between germline ends came to 23 bases. The CDR3 has 19 amino acids. Variable domain in full (rest from reference TRBV30 and TRBJ2-2): SQTIHQWPATLVQPVGSPLSLECTVEGTSNPNLYWYRQAAGRGLQLLFYSVGIGQISSEVPQNLSASRPQDRQFILSSKKLLLSDSGFYLCAWSRGTGTGTMNTGELFFGEGSRLTVL.

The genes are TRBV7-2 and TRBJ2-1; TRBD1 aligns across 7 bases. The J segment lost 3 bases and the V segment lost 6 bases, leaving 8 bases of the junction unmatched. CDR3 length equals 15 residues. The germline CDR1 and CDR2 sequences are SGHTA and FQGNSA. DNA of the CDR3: TGTGCCAGCAGAGTCTCCGGGACAGTCTACAATGAGCAGTTCTTC. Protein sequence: CASRVSGTVYNEQFF.

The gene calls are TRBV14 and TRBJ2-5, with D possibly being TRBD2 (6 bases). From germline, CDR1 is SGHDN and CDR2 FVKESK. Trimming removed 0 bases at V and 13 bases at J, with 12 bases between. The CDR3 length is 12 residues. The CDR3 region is CASSQDLGLLYF. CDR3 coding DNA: TGTGCCAGCAGCCAAGACTTGGGACTGCTGTACTTC.

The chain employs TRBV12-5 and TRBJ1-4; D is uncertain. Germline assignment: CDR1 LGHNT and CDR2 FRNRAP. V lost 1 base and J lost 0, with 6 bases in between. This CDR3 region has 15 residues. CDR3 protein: CASGLALATNEKLFF. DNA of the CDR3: TGTGCTAGTGGTTTGGCCCTTGCAACTAATGAAAAACTGTTTTTT.

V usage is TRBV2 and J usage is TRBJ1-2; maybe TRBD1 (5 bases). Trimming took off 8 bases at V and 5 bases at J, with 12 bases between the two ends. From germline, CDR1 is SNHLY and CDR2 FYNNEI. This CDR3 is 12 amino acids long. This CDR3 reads CASSSDSYGYTF. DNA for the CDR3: TGTGCCAGCTCCTCAGACAGTTATGGCTACACCTTC.

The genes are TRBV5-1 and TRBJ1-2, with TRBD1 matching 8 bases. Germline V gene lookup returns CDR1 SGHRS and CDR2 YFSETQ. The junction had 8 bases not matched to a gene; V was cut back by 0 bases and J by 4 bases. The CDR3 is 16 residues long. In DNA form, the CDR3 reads TGCGCCAGCAGCTTGGAGTTTGGACAGGGAGGCTATGGCTACACCTTC. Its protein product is CASSLEFGQGGYGYTF. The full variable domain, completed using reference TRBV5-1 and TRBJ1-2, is KAGVTQTPRYLIKTRGQQVTLSCSPISGHRSVSWYQQTPGQGLQFLFEYFSETQRNKGNFPGRFSGRQFSNSRSEMNVSTLELGDSALYLCASSLEFGQGGYGYTFGSGTRLTVV.

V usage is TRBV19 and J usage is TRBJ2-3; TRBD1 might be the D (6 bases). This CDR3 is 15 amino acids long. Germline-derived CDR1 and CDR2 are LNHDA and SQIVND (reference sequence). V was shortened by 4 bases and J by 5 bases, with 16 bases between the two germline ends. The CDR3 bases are TGTGCCAGTAGTACCCCAGGGGCCTCGGGAGATACGCAGTATTTT. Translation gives CASSTPGASGDTQYF.

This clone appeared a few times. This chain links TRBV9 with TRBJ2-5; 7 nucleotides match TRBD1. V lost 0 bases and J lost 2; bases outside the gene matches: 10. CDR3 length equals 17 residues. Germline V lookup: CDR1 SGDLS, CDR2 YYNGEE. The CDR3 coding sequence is TGTGCCAGCAGCGTAGGAGTTGGGGACAGCAAGCAAGAGACCCAGTACTTC. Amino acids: CASSVGVGDSKQETQYF.

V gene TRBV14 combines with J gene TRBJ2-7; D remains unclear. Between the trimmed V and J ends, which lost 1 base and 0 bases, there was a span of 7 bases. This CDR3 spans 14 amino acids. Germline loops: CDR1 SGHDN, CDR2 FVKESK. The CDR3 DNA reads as TGTGCCAGCAGCCAAGCTCTCGGCTCCTACGAGCAGTACTTC. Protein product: CASSQALGSYEQYF. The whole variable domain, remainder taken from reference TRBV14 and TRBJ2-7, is EAGVTQFPSHSVIEKGQTVTLRCDPISGHDNLYWYRRVMGKEIKFLLHFVKESKQDESGMPNNRFLAERTGGTYSTLKVQPAELEDSGVYFCASSQALGSYEQYFGPGTRLTVT.

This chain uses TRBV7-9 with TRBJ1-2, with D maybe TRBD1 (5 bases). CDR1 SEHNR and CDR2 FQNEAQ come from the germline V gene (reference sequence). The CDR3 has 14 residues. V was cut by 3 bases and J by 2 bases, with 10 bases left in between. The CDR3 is CASSLGGGNYGYTF. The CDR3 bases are TGTGCCAGCAGCTTGGGTGGGGGGAACTATGGCTACACCTTC.

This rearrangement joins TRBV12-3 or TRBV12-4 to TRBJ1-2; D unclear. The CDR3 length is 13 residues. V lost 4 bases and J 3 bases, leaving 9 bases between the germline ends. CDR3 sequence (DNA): TGTGCCAGCAGTTCCCCCCCCGACTATGGCTACACCTTC. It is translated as CASSSPPDYGYTF.

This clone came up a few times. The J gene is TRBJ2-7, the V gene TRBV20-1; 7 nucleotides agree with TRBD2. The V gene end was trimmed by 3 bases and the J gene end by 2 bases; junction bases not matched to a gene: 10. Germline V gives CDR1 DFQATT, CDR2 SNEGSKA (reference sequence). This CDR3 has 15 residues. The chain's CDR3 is CSASFPTSQTYEQYF. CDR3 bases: TGCAGTGCTAGTTTTCCGACTAGCCAAACCTACGAGCAGTACTTC.

CDR3 in amino acids: CATSGKKAGGLDNEQFF. In nucleotides, the CDR3 is TGTGCCACCAGTGGAAAAAAAGCGGGGGGGCTCGATAATGAGCAGTTCTTC. The chain carries TRBV24-1 and TRBJ2-1; 10 nucleotides line up with TRBD2. Trimming cost V 5 bases and J 7 bases; bases outside gene matches: 13. This CDR3 comprises 17 residues. Germline-derived CDR1 and CDR2 are KGHDR and SFDVKD.

The CDR3 here is CASSADGNSGREQYF. The CDR3 region has the DNA TGCGCCAGCAGTGCCGACGGGAATTCAGGTAGGGAGCAGTACTTC. J is TRBJ2-7 and V is TRBV4-1; maybe TRBD2 (5 bases). Trimming cost V 6 bases and J 7 bases, with 22 bases left between them. CDR3 length: 15 amino acids. Germline CDR1 MGHRA, CDR2 YSYEKL.

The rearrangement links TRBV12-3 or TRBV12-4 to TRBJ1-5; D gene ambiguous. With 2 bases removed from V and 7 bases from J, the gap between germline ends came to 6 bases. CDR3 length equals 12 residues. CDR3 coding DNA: TGTGCCAGCAGTTTATTGAGCCAGCCCCAGCATTTT. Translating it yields CASSLLSQPQHF.

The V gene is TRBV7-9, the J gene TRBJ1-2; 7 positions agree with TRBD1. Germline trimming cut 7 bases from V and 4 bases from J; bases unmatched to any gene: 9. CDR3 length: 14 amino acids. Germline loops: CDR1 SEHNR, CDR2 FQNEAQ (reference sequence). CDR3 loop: CASTIQTGVYGYTF. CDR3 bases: TGTGCCAGCACCATACAAACAGGGGTCTATGGCTACACCTTC.

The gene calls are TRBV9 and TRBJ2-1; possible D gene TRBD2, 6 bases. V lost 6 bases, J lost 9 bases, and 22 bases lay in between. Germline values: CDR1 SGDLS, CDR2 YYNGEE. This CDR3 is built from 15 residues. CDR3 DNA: TGTGCCAGCACCCCGGGGGACGTCTTCTACGGTGAGCAGTTCTTC. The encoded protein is CASTPGDVFYGEQFF.

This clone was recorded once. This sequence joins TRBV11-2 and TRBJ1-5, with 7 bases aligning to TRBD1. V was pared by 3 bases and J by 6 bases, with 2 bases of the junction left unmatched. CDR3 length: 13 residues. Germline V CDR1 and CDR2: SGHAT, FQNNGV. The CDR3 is CASSFRQGQPQHF. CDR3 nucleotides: TGTGCCAGCAGCTTTAGACAGGGTCAGCCCCAGCATTTT.

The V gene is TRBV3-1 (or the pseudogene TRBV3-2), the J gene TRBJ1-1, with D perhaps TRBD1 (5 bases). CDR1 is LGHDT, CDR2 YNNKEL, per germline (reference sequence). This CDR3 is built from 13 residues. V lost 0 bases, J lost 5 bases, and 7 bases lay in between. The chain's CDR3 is CASSQEGGTEAFF. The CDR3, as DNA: TGTGCCAGCAGCCAAGAGGGGGGGACTGAAGCTTTCTTT.

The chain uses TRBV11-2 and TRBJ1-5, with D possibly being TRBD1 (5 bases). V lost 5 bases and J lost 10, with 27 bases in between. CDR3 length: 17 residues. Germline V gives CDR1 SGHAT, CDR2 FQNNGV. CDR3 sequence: CASSRYTVGGSRYPQHF. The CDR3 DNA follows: TGTGCCAGCAGCCGATACACTGTCGGGGGGTCCCGTTATCCCCAGCATTTT. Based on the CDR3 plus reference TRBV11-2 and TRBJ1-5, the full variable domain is EAGVAQSPRYKIIEKRQSVAFWCNPISGHATLYWYQQILGQGPKLLIQFQNNGVVDDSQLPKDRFSAERLKGVDSTLKIQPAKLEDSAVYLCASSRYTVGGSRYPQHFGDGTRLSIL.

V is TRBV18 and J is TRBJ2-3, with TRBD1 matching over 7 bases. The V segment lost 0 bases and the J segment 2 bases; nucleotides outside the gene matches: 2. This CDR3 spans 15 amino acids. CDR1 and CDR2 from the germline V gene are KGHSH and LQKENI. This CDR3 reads CASSPPGTATDTQYF. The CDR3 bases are TGTGCCAGCTCACCACCTGGGACAGCCACAGATACGCAGTATTTT.

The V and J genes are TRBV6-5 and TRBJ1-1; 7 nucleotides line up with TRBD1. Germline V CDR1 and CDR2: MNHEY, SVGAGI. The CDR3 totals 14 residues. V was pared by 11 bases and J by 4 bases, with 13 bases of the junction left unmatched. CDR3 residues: CALFPWQGGTEAFF. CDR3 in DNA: TGTGCCCTCTTTCCCTGGCAGGGGGGCACTGAAGCTTTCTTT.

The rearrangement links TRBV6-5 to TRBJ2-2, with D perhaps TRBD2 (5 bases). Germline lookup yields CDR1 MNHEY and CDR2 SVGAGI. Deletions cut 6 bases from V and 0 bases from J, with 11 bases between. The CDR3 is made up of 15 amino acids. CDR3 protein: CASSPRGSNTGELFF. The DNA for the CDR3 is TGTGCCAGCAGCCCCCGAGGGTCGAACACCGGGGAGCTGTTTTTT.

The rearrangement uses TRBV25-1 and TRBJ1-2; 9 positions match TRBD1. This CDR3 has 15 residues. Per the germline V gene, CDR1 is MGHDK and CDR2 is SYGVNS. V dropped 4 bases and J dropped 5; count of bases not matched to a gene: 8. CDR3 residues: CASSAETGGGYGYTF. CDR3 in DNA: TGTGCCAGCAGTGCTGAAACAGGGGGCGGGTATGGCTACACCTTC.

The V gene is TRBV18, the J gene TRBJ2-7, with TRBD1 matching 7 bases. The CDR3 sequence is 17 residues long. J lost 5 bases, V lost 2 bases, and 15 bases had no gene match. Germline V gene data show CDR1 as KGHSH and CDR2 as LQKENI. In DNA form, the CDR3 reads TGTGCCAGCTCACCAGGTTTGTCCCCCCCCCAGGGGGACGAGCAGTACTTC. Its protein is CASSPGLSPPQGDEQYF.

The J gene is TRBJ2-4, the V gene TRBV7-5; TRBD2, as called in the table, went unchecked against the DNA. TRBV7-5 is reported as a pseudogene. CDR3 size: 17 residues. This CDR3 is CVRSLVGKGLAKNIQYF. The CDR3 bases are TGTGTCAGAAGCTTAGTTGGGAAGGGACTAGCCAAAAACATTCAGTACTTC.

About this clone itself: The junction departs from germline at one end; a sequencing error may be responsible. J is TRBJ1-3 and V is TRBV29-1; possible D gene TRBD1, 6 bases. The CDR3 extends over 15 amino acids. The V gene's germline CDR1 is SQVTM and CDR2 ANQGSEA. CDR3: CSALTGLLGGDTIYF. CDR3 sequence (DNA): TGCAGCGCCCTGACAGGCCTACTCGGTGGAGACACCATATATTTT.